This T cell receptor beta chain was captured by sequencing in a study of T cells in women clearing cervical HPV infection. Study in general: Controls were women whose single incident HPV16 infection cleared within 12 months without precancer or cancer. Case blood drawn at lesion detection; control blood after infection cleared. HLA type stays a possible confounder, typing being limited.

Produced via immunoSEQ multiplex PCR; TCRdb's table is partial and in-frame only. This sample carries about 35,000 clones, with 1.6% going to the ten biggest clones. The CDR3 is made up of 16 amino acids. The V and J ends lost 6 bases and 1 base, in that order; junction bases with no gene match: 10. Germline assignment: CDR1 SNHLY and CDR2 FYNNEI. About this clone itself: The sequenced fragment ends 3 residues before the CDR3 boundary, so the rest is inferred from the germline J gene.

The chain combines TRBV2 with TRBJ2-7; the match to TRBD2 covers 9 bases. The source is a woman aged 18-70 years with a cervical HPV16 infection that either progressed to CIN3+ or cleared (not recorded which). Sequencing was performed on blood buffy coat. The CDR3 sequence is CASRLAGGTASYEQYF. The sequenced part of the CDR3 DNA is TGTGCCAGCAGACTTGCGGGAGGGACAGCTTCCTACGAG. Full variable domain (outside the CDR3, taken from reference TRBV2 and TRBJ2-7): EPEVTQTPSHQVTQMGQEVILRCVPISNHLYFYWYRQILGQKVEFLVSFYNNEISEKSEIFDDQFSVERPDGSNFTLKIRSTKLEDSAMYFCASRLAGGTASYEQYFGPGTRLTVT.